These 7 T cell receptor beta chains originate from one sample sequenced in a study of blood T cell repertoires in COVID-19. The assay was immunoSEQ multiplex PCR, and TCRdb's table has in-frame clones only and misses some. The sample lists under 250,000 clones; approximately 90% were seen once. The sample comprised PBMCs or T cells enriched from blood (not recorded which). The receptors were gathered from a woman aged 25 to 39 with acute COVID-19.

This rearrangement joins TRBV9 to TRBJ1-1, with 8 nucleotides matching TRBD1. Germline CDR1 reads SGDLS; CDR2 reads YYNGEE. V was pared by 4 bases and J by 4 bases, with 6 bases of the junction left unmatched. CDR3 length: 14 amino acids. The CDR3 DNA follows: TGTGCCAGCAGCTCCCTGACAGGGGCCACTGAAGCTTTCTTT. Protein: CASSSLTGATEAFF.

The CDR3 DNA follows: TGTGCCAGCAGCTCTGGAGGGGGCCAGCCCCAGCATTTT. This encodes CASSSGGGQPQHF. The chain links TRBV5-6 to TRBJ1-5; 7 bases line up with TRBD1. V dropped 3 bases and J dropped 7; count of bases not matched to a gene: 4. This CDR3 has 13 residues. The V gene's germline CDR1 is SGHDT and CDR2 YYEEEE. The variable domain in full, with the rest retrieved from reference TRBV5-6 and TRBJ1-5, is DAGVTQSPTHLIKTRGQQVTLRCSPKSGHDTVSWYQQALGQGPQFIFQYYEEEERQRGNFPDRFSGHQFPNYSSELNVNALLLGDSALYLCASSSGGGQPQHFGDGTRLSIL.

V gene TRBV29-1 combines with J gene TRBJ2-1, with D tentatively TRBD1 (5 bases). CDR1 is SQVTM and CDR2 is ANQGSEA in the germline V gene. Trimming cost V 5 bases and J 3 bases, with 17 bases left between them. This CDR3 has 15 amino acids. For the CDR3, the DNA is TGCAGCGTTACCACAGGAGTGGGGATCTACAATGAGCAGTTCTTC. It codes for CSVTTGVGIYNEQFF.

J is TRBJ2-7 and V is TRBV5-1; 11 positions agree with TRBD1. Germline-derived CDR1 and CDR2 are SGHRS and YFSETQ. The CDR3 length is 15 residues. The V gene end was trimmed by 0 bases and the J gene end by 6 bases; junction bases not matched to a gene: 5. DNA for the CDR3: TGCGCCAGCAGCTTGGCGGGACAGGGGGTCGGCGAGCAGTACTTC. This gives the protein CASSLAGQGVGEQYF.

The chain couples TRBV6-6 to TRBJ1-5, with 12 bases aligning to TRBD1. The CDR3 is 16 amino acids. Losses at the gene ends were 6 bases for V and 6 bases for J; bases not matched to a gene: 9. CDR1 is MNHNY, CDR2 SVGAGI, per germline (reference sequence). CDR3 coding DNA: TGTGCCAGCAGCTCCTCCGGGACAGGGGGCCTTCAGCCCCAGCATTTT. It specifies CASSSSGTGGLQPQHF.

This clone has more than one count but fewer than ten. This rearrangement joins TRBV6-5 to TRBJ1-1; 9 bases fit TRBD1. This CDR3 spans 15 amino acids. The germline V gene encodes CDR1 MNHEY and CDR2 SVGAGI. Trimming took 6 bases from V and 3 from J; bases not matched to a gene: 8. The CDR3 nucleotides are TGTGCCAGCAGGGCCGGGACAGGGAGAGACACTGAAGCTTTCTTT. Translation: CASRAGTGRDTEAFF.

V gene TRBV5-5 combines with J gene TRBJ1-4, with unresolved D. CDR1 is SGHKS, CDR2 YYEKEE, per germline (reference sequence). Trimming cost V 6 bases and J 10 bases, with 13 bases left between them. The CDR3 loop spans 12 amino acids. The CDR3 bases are TGTGCCAGCAAGCCCTGGGGAGGAAAACTGTTTTTT. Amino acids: CASKPWGGKLFF.